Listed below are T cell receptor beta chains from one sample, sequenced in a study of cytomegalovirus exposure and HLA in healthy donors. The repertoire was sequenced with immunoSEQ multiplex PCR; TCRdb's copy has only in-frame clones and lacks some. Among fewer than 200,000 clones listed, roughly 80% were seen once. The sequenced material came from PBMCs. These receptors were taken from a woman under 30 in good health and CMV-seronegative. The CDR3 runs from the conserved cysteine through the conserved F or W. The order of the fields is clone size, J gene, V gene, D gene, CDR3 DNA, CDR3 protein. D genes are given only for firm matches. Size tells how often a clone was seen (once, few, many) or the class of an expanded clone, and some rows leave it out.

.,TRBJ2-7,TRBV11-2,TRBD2,TGTGCCAGCAGCCCCCCCGGACTAGCGGGACATCACGAGCAGTACTTC,CASSPPGLAGHHEQYF
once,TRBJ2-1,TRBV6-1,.,TGTGCCAGCAGTGCCGCGCGGCAGTTCTTC,CASSAARQFF
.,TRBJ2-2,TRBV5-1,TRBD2,TGCGCCAGCAGCTTGGTTGGACTAGCGGACAACACCGGGGAGCTGTTTTTT,CASSLVGLADNTGELFF
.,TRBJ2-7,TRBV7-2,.,TGTGCCAGCAGCTTAGAGAGCGCCTACGAGCAGTACTTC,CASSLESAYEQYF
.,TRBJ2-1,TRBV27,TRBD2,TGTGCCAGCAGTTTAATTGGCGGGGGGGCCTACAATGAGCAGTTCTTC,CASSLIGGGAYNEQFF
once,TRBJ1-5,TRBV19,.,TGTGCCAGTAGTATTGTTGGCGCTAGTCAGCCCCAGCATTTT,CASSIVGASQPQHF
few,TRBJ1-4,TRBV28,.,TGTGCCAGTCAGGGGTTATCTGAAAAACTGTTTTTT,CASQGLSEKLFF
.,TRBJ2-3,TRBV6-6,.,TGTGCCAGCACGCGAGGCCGCACAGATACGCAGTATTTT,CASTRGRTDTQYF
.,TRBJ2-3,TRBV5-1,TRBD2,TGCGCCAGCAGCTTTCAGCGGGAGACAGATACGCAGTATTTT,CASSFQRETDTQYF
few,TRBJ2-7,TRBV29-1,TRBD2,TGCAGCGTTGTGCTCCCTAGCGGGAGCCAGTACGAGCAGTACTTC,CSVVLPSGSQYEQYF
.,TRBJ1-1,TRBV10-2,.,TGCGCCAGCAGCCTGCGGGGGAGGGCTGAAGCTTTCTTT,CASSLRGRAEAFF
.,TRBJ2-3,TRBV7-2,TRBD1,TGTGCCAGCAGCATTGGACAGGCGAAGGGTACAGATACGCAGTATTTT,CASSIGQAKGTDTQYF
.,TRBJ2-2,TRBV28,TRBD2,TGTGCCAGCAGTTCGACTAGCGGGATCCCCGGGGAGCTGTTTTTT,CASSSTSGIPGELFF
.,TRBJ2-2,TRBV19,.,TGTGCCAGTAGTATGAGCCCCTACACCGGGGAGCTGTTTTTT,CASSMSPYTGELFF
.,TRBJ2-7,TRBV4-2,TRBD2,TGTGCCAGCAGCTCCCGGACTAGCGGGAGATACGAGCAGTACTTC,CASSSRTSGRYEQYF
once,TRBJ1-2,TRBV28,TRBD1,TGTGCCAGCAGGACGCCGGGACAGCGTAACTATGGCTACACCTTC,CASRTPGQRNYGYTF
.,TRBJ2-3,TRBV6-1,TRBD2,TGTGCCAGCAGTGTACGACTAGCGGGAGGGATGCGGGATACGCAGTATTTT,CASSVRLAGGMRDTQYF
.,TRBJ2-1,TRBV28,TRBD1,TGTGCCAGCATAAAAAGGACAGGTGATTTTTACAATGAGCAGTTCTTC,CASIKRTGDFYNEQFF
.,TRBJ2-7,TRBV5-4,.,TGTGCCAGCAGCCATGGGCGGAGAGGGCAGCACGAGCAGTACTTC,CASSHGRRGQHEQYF
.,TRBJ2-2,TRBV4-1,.,TGCGCCAGCAGCCAGGGGAGCGGCGCGAGCACCGGGGAGCTGTTTTTT,CASSQGSGASTGELFF
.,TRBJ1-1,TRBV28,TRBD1,TGTGCCAGCAGCGTGGACAGGGGGGCTTTCTTT,CASSVDRGAFF
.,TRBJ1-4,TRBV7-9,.,TGTGCCAGCAGCTTAGAATCTCTGGGGGCCGATCGGGAAAAACTGTTTTTT,CASSLESLGADREKLFF
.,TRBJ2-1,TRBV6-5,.,TGTGCCAGCGCGGGACAGTACAATGAGCAGTTCTTC,CASAGQYNEQFF